Described below is a single TCR beta chain sequence and its context. The sample is drawn from a study of blood T cell repertoires in COVID-19. Study context: The samples span acute and convalescent COVID-19 from the United States, Italy and Spain. PBMCs, B-cell-depleted T cells, or T cells provided the cDNA or gDNA that made up the material.

Measured with immunoSEQ multiplex PCR; TCRdb has only the in-frame clones, and not every one. The sample lists 200,000 to 250,000 clones, roughly 87% seen once, with under 14% in the top ten. This study enrolled people aged about 18 to 100 from around 25 US geographic areas. Donors in Cohort 3 counted as recovered after two negative PCRs, clearance, or symptom resolution. The germline V gene has CDR1 SGHNT and CDR2 YENEEA. The CDR3 spans 15 residues. V lost 1 base, J lost 0 bases, and 8 bases lay in between. This chain connects TRBV11-3 to TRBJ2-3; the D gene is possibly TRBD1 (6 bases). This TCR derives from a man aged 25 to 40 who had recovered from COVID-19. The sequenced sample was PBMCs or T cells enriched from blood (not recorded which). The CDR3 DNA follows: TGTGCCAGCAGCTTAGGGACAGCTAGCACAGATACGCAGTATTTT. Translated: CASSLGTASTDTQYF.